The clone carrying this T cell receptor (beta chain) was observed a few times. From the RT-PCR reads, TCRdb called clonotypes with MiXCR, one entry per CDR3 protein. The data hold more than 550,000 distinct CDR3 sequences, with 14% observed a single time. Germline values: CDR1 MNHNS, CDR2 SASEGT. V shed 1 base and J shed 4 bases, with 10 bases lying between them. This CDR3 has 14 amino acids. V is TRBV6-1 and J is TRBJ1-2; TRBD1 is a possible D gene (6 bases). Sample: memory CD4+ T cells from blood. The source of this sequence is a female donor in good health, serving as a healthy control. The CDR3 loop reads CASSEGGQIYGYTF. In nucleotides, the CDR3 is TGTGCCAGCAGTGAAGGGGGGCAGATCTATGGCTACACCTTC.